This T cell receptor (beta chain) was observed in a study of T-cell memory formation after mild COVID-19. The wider study: Clustering of TCRs was largely donor specific.

Constant-segment-primed 5'RACE gave TCR alpha and TCR beta cDNA libraries with sample barcodes and UMIs. TCRdb fed the 5' RACE reads into MiXCR, producing one record per CDR3 protein. The sample records tens of thousands of distinct CDR3 sequences, approximately 15% being singletons. In its sample, this clonotype was seen a few times. Its target is not known. Study-level findings and limits: CD4+ contracting clones lay mainly in CM and EM, CD8+ ones in EMRA.

CDR3 length: 14 residues. Germline V gene lookup returns CDR1 SGHRS and CDR2 YFSETQ. The ends were cut back, 7 bases at V and 3 bases at J, with 17 bases in the middle. Sequencing was carried out using PBMCs or a T cell subset sorted from them (not recorded which). The sequence derives from an adult woman who had mild COVID-19 (a few samples of this study predate the infection). Cell type and time point are not known. The V and J genes are TRBV5-1 and TRBJ2-7; D may correspond to TRBD1 or TRBD2 (5 bases each). CDR3 amino acids: CASGITGTDYEQYF. The CDR3 nucleotides read TGCGCCAGCGGGATAACCGGGACGGACTACGAGCAGTACTTC.